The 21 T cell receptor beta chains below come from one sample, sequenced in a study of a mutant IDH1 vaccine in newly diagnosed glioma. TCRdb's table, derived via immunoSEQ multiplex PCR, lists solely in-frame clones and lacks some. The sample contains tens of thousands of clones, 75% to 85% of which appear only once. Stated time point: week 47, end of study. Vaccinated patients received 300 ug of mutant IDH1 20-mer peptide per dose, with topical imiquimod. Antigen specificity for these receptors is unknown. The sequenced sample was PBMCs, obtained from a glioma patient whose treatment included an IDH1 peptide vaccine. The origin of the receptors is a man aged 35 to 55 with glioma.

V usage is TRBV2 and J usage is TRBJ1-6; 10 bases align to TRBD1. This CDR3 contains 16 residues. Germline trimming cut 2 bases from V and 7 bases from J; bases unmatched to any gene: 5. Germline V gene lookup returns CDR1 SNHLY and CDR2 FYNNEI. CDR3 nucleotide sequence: TGTGCCAGCAGTGAACCTGGACAGGGGGGGAATTCACCCCTCCACTTT. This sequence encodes CASSEPGQGGNSPLHF.

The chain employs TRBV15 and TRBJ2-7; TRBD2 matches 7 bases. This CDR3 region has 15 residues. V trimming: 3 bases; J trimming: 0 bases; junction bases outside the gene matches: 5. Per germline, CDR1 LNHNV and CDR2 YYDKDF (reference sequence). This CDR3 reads CATSSSRDYSYEQYF. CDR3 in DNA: TGTGCCACCAGCAGCTCCCGGGACTACTCCTACGAGCAGTACTTC.

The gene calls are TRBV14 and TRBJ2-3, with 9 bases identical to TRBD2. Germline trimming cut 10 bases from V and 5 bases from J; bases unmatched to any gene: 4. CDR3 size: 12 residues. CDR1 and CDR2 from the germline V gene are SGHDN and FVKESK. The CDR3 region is CATSRGGDTQYF. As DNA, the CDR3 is TGTGCCACCTCGCGGGGGGGAGATACGCAGTATTTT. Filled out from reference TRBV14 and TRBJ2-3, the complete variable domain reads EAGVTQFPSHSVIEKGQTVTLRCDPISGHDNLYWYRRVMGKEIKFLLHFVKESKQDESGMPNNRFLAERTGGTYSTLKVQPAELEDSGVYFCATSRGGDTQYFGPGTRLTVL.

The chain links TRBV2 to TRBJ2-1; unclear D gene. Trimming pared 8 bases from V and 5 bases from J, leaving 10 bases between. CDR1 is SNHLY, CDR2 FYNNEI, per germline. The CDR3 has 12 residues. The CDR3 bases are TGTGCCAGCGCCCTGGTGGACAATGAGCAGTTCTTC. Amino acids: CASALVDNEQFF.

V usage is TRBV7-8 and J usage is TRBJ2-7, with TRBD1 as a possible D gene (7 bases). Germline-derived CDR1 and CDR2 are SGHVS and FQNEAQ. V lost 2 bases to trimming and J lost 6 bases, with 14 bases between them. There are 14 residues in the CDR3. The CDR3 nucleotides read TGTGCCAGCAGCTTACAGGGGGGCCCGGGCGAGCAGTACTTC. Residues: CASSLQGGPGEQYF.

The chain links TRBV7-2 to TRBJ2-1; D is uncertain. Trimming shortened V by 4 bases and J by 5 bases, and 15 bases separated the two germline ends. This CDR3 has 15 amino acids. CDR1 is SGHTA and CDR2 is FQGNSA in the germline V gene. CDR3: CASSYRAYHNNEQFF. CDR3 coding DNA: TGTGCCAGCAGCTATAGGGCCTACCATAACAATGAGCAGTTCTTC.

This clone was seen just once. The CDR3 loop reads CASGTGFDTNEKLFF. The CDR3 nucleotides read TGCGCCAGCGGCACAGGGTTTGACACTAATGAAAAACTGTTTTTT. The chain is built from TRBV5-1 and TRBJ1-4; perhaps TRBD1 as D (6 bases). This CDR3 comprises 15 residues. V shed 7 bases and J shed 2 bases, with 15 bases lying between them. In germline, CDR1 is SGHRS, CDR2 YFSETQ.

The CDR3: CASSLRPGFSGNTIYF. CDR3 DNA: TGTGCCAGCAGTTTGCGTCCAGGCTTCTCTGGAAACACCATATATTTT. The chain recombines TRBV27 with TRBJ1-3; D call uncertain. The CDR3 is made up of 16 amino acids. Trimming shortened V by 3 bases and J by 0 bases, and 12 bases separated the two germline ends. Germline-derived CDR1 and CDR2 are MNHEY and SMNVEV (reference sequence).

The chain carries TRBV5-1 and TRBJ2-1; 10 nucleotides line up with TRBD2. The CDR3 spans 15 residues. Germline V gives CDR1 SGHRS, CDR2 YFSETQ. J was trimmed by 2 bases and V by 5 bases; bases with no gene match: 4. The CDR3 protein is CASSPLAGTYNEQFF. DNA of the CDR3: TGCGCCAGCAGTCCACTAGCGGGAACCTACAATGAGCAGTTCTTC.

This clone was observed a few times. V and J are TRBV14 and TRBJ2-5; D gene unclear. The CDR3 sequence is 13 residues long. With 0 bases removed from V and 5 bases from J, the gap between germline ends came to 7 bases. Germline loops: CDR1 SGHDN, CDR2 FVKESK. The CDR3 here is CASSQDFRETQYF. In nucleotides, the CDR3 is TGTGCCAGCAGCCAAGATTTCCGGGAGACCCAGTACTTC.

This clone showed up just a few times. CDR3 residues: CASSIEGGINQPQHF. CDR3 in DNA: TGTGCCAGTAGTATAGAAGGGGGCATCAATCAGCCCCAGCATTTT. The J gene is TRBJ1-5, the V gene TRBV19; 7 nucleotides align to TRBD1. Germline V gene data show CDR1 as LNHDA and CDR2 as SQIVND (reference sequence). There are 15 residues in the CDR3. Losses at the gene ends were 0 bases for V and 3 bases for J; bases not matched to a gene: 2.

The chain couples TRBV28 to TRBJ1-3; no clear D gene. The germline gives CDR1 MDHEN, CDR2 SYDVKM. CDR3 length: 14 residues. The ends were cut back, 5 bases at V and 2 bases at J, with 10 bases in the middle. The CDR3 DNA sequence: TGTGCCAGCAGTATACGGACCGCTGGAAACACCATATATTTT. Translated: CASSIRTAGNTIYF.

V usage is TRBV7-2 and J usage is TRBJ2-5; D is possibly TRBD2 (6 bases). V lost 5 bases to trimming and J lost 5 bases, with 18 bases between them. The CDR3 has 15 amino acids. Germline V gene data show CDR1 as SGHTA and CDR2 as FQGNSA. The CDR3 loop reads CASSKTGLTTETQYF. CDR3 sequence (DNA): TGTGCCAGCAGCAAGACGGGACTGACTACGGAGACCCAGTACTTC.

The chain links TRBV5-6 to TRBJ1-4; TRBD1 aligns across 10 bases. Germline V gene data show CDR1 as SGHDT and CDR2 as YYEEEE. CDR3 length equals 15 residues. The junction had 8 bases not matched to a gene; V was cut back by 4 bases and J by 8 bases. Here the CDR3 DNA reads TGTGCCAGCAGCCTGACAGGGGGCAAGATGGAAAAACTGTTTTTT. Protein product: CASSLTGGKMEKLFF.

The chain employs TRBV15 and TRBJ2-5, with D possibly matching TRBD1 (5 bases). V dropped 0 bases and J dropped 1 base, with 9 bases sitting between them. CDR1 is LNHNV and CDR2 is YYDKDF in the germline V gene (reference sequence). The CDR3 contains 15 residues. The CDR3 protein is CATSRERQTQETQYF. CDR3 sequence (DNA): TGTGCCACCAGCAGAGAACGACAGACCCAAGAGACCCAGTACTTC.

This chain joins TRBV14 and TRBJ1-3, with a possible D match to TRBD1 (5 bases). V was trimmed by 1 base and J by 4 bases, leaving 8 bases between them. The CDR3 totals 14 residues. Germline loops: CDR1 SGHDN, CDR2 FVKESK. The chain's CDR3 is CASSQAGRGNTIYF. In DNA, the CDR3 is TGTGCCAGCAGCCAAGCGGGGCGGGGAAACACCATATATTTT.

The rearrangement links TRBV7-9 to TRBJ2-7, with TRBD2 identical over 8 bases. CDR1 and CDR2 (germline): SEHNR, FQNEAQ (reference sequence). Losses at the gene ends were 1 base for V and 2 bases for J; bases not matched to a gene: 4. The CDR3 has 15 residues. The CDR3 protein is CASSLGGRTPYEQYF. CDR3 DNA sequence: TGTGCCAGCAGCTTAGGCGGGAGGACCCCCTACGAGCAGTACTTC. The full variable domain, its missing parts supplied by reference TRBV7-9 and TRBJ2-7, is DTGVSQNPRHKITKRGQNVTFRCDPISEHNRLYWYRQTLGQGPEFLTYFQNEAQLEKSRLLSDRFSAERPKGSFSTLEIQRTEQGDSAMYLCASSLGGRTPYEQYFGPGTRLTVT.

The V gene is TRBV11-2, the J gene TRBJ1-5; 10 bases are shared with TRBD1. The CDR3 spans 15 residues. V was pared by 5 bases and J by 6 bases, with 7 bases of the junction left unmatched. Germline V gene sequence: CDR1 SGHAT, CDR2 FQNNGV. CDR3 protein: CASSQDRGRGQPQHF. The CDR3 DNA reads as TGTGCCAGCAGCCAAGACAGGGGGCGAGGTCAGCCCCAGCATTTT. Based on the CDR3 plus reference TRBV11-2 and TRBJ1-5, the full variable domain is EAGVAQSPRYKIIEKRQSVAFWCNPISGHATLYWYQQILGQGPKLLIQFQNNGVVDDSQLPKDRFSAERLKGVDSTLKIQPAKLEDSAVYLCASSQDRGRGQPQHFGDGTRLSIL.

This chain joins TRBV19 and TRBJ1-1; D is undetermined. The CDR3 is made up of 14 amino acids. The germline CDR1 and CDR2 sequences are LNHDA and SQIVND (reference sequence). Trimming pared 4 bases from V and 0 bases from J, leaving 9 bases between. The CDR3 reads CASSSLGMNTEAFF. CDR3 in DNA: TGTGCCAGTAGTAGTTTAGGGATGAACACTGAAGCTTTCTTT.

The CDR3 nucleotides are TGTGCCAGCACCCGAGGGGTTGCGGAGACCCAGTACTTC. Amino acid sequence: CASTRGVAETQYF. V and J are TRBV7-2 and TRBJ2-5, with D possibly being TRBD1 or TRBD2 (5 bases each). The V and J ends lost 7 bases and 5 bases respectively, with 14 bases between them. Germline CDR1 is SGHTA and CDR2 is FQGNSA. The CDR3 is 13 residues long. The whole variable domain, remainder taken from reference TRBV7-2 and TRBJ2-5, is GAGVSQSPSNKVTEKGKDVELRCDPISGHTALYWYRQSLGQGLEFLIYFQGNSAPDKSGLPSDRFSAERTGGSVSTLTIQRTQQEDSAVYLCASTRGVAETQYFGPGTRLLVL.

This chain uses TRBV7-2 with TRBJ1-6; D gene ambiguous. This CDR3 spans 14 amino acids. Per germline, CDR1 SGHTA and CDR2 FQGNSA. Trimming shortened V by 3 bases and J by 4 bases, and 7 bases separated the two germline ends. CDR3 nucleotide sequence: TGTGCCAGCAGCTTGCAAGCGTATAATTCACCCCTCCACTTT. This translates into CASSLQAYNSPLHF.